Below are 31 T cell receptor beta chains sequenced from a single sample in a study of T cell changes during pregnancy in multiple sclerosis. The assay was immunoSEQ multiplex PCR, and TCRdb's table has in-frame clones only and misses some. The data hold some 28,000 clones, with more than 85% observed a single time. The sequenced sample was CD4+ T cells from peripheral blood mononuclear cells, obtained after pregnancy. The receptors were sampled from a female donor with multiple sclerosis, enrolled in a pregnancy study.

The V call is TRBV6-5, the J call TRBJ2-3, with 8 nucleotides matching TRBD2. Trimming took 2 bases from V and 4 from J; bases not matched to a gene: 5. The CDR3 is 15 residues long. Looked up from germline, CDR1 is MNHEY and CDR2 is SVGAGI. The CDR3 nucleotides read TGTGCCAGCAGTTACCGAAGCGGGAGAGCAGATACGCAGTATTTT. Translating it yields CASSYRSGRADTQYF.

The chain couples TRBV30 to TRBJ1-4, with 7 bases lining up with TRBD1. The germline V gene encodes CDR1 GTSNPN and CDR2 SVGIG (reference sequence). The CDR3 contains 14 residues. After removal of 2 bases from V and 8 bases from J, the junction contained 8 bases not matched to a gene. The CDR3 loop reads CAWSRPWDREKLFF. CDR3 in DNA: TGTGCCTGGAGTCGCCCCTGGGACAGAGAAAAACTGTTTTTT.

The rearrangement links TRBV30 to TRBJ2-2; 9 bases match TRBD1. Losses at the gene ends were 1 base for V and 8 bases for J; bases not matched to a gene: 5. CDR3 length equals 14 residues. Germline loops: CDR1 GTSNPN, CDR2 SVGIG (reference sequence). The CDR3 nucleotides are TGTGCCTGGAGTGAATGGACAGGGGTGGGGGAGCTGTTTTTT. Translated: CAWSEWTGVGELFF.

The CDR3 sequence: CASWSTGIAEQYF. The CDR3, as DNA: TGTGCCAGTTGGTCGACAGGGATTGCCGAGCAGTACTTC. The rearrangement joins TRBV6-1 to TRBJ2-7, with 7 bases fitting TRBD1. Germline assignment: CDR1 MNHNS and CDR2 SASEGT. The J segment lost 6 bases and the V segment lost 9 bases, leaving 11 bases of the junction unmatched. CDR3 length: 13 amino acids.

V gene TRBV6-5 combines with J gene TRBJ2-7; 9 bases match TRBD1. With V trimmed by 4 bases and J by 6 bases, 7 bases remained unmatched. Germline CDR1 is MNHEY and CDR2 is SVGAGI. The CDR3 consists of 14 residues. CDR3 sequence: CASSSGRTGVEQYF. CDR3 DNA sequence: TGTGCCAGCAGTTCCGGACGGACAGGGGTCGAGCAGTACTTC.

This chain links TRBV2 with TRBJ1-2; 8 bases align to TRBD1. Trimming cost V 11 bases and J 8 bases; bases outside gene matches: 13. The CDR3 extends over 13 amino acids. CDR1 and CDR2 (germline): SNHLY, FYNNEI. CDR3 in DNA: TGTGCCGGTTACTTCGGACAGGGCCAAGGCTACACCTTC. Protein product: CAGYFGQGQGYTF.

The chain links TRBV30 to TRBJ1-1, with D hard to call. Trimming shortened V by 0 bases and J by 11 bases, and 13 bases separated the two germline ends. The germline gives CDR1 GTSNPN, CDR2 SVGIG (reference sequence). The CDR3 is made up of 12 amino acids. CDR3 in amino acids: CAWSVAAALAFF. CDR3 sequence (DNA): TGTGCCTGGAGTGTGGCGGCCGCTTTGGCTTTCTTT.

This chain connects TRBV27 to TRBJ1-2; TRBD1 is a possible D gene (6 bases). The CDR3 is 13 residues long. Trimming shortened V by 3 bases and J by 8 bases, and 13 bases separated the two germline ends. Germline V gene lookup returns CDR1 MNHEY and CDR2 SMNVEV (reference sequence). The CDR3 DNA follows: TGTGCCAGCAGTTTCCTCAGGGGCATCGGCTACACCTTC. Its translation: CASSFLRGIGYTF.

J is TRBJ2-1 and V is TRBV30; 8 bases line up with TRBD2. Trimming cost V 2 bases and J 10 bases; bases outside gene matches: 7. The CDR3 runs 13 residues. The germline V gene has CDR1 GTSNPN and CDR2 SVGIG (reference sequence). Here the CDR3 reads CAWSTSIAGEQFF. The CDR3 DNA reads as TGTGCCTGGAGTACCTCTATAGCGGGAGAGCAGTTCTTC. Complete variable domain (other parts from reference TRBV30 and TRBJ2-1): SQTIHQWPATLVQPVGSPLSLECTVEGTSNPNLYWYRQAAGRGLQLLFYSVGIGQISSEVPQNLSASRPQDRQFILSSKKLLLSDSGFYLCAWSTSIAGEQFFGPGTRLTVL.

This sequence joins TRBV2 and TRBJ1-2, with TRBD1 identical over 7 bases. The CDR3 totals 14 residues. J lost 3 bases, V lost 6 bases, and 7 bases had no gene match. Germline V gives CDR1 SNHLY, CDR2 FYNNEI. The CDR3 reads CASSYQGTDYGYTF. The CDR3 DNA is TGTGCCAGCAGCTATCAGGGGACAGACTATGGCTACACCTTC.

This chain uses TRBV5-4 with TRBJ1-1; TRBD1 might be the D (5 bases). The CDR3 runs to 14 residues. Germline CDR1 is SGHNT and CDR2 is YYREEE (reference sequence). V shed 4 bases and J shed 4 bases, with 14 bases lying between them. CDR3: CASSHEAQGTEAFF. The CDR3 nucleotides read TGTGCCAGCAGCCATGAGGCTCAGGGCACTGAAGCTTTCTTT.

The rearrangement links TRBV6-1 to TRBJ2-7; TRBD1 agrees at 7 bases. The CDR3 loop spans 15 amino acids. J was trimmed by 4 bases and V by 5 bases; bases with no gene match: 11. Germline-derived CDR1 and CDR2 are MNHNS and SASEGT. CDR3 sequence reads: CASSPDRDPLYEQYF. DNA of the CDR3: TGTGCCAGCAGTCCCGACAGGGATCCGCTATACGAGCAGTACTTC.

The chain recombines TRBV29-1 with TRBJ1-1; D is uncertain. This CDR3 is 10 amino acids long. CDR1 and CDR2 from the germline V gene are SQVTM and ANQGSEA. Trimming cost V 4 bases and J 5 bases, with 5 bases left between them. The CDR3 protein is CSVGLTEAFF. The CDR3, as DNA: TGCAGCGTTGGTTTAACTGAAGCTTTCTTT.

The chain employs TRBV12-5 and TRBJ2-7; D call uncertain. With 4 bases removed from V and 3 bases from J, the gap between germline ends came to 7 bases. Per the germline V gene, CDR1 is LGHNT and CDR2 is FRNRAP. The CDR3 loop spans 12 amino acids. CDR3 DNA sequence: TGTGCTAGTGGTTCCCTAAGCTACGAGCAGTACTTC. Translated: CASGSLSYEQYF.

This chain connects TRBV6-4 to TRBJ2-1, with 10 bases identical to TRBD1. The J segment lost 7 bases and the V segment lost 2 bases, leaving 5 bases of the junction unmatched. The germline V gene encodes CDR1 MRHNA and CDR2 SNTAGT. The CDR3 consists of 15 residues. For the CDR3, the DNA is TGTGCCAGCAGTGACCAGGGACAGGGGCTAAATGAGCAGTTCTTC. The encoded protein is CASSDQGQGLNEQFF.

The genes are TRBV6-5 and TRBJ2-1; weak D call: TRBD2 (5 bases). There are 12 residues in the CDR3. CDR1 and CDR2 (germline): MNHEY, SVGAGI. V was shortened by 5 bases and J by 9 bases, with 11 bases between the two germline ends. The CDR3 nucleotides read TGTGCCAGCAGTCAAACTAGTGCTGAGCAGTTCTTC. It is translated as CASSQTSAEQFF.

V and J are TRBV19 and TRBJ2-1, with D tentatively TRBD2 (7 bases). The CDR3 consists of 15 residues. Germline loops: CDR1 LNHDA, CDR2 SQIVND (reference sequence). The V end lost 10 bases, the J end lost 4 bases, and 20 bases lay between the germline ends. The DNA for the CDR3 is TGTGCCACCAAGAGGGGGGGGTGGAAATACAATGAGCAGTTCTTC. It codes for CATKRGGWKYNEQFF.

This chain connects TRBV6-4 to TRBJ2-1; the match to TRBD1 covers 10 bases. The junction had 4 bases not matched to a gene; V was cut back by 5 bases and J by 9 bases. Germline loops: CDR1 MRHNA, CDR2 SNTAGT. The CDR3 loop spans 13 amino acids. DNA of the CDR3: TGTGCCAGCAGTCTTAGGGACAGGGGTGAGCAGTTCTTC. Encoded protein: CASSLRDRGEQFF.

In DNA, the CDR3 is TGTGCCAGCGCAGGGTCTGGGGCCAACGTCCTGACTTTC. This translates into CASAGSGANVLTF. The gene calls are TRBV11-3 and TRBJ2-6; perhaps TRBD1 as D (5 bases). Germline V CDR1 and CDR2: SGHNT, YENEEA. The V gene lost 8 bases and the J gene lost 1 base, with 6 bases spanning the gap. The CDR3 is 13 residues long.

The chain couples TRBV6-1 to TRBJ2-7, with D perhaps matching TRBD1 (6 bases). The V gene lost 6 bases and the J gene lost 6 bases, with 12 bases spanning the gap. Germline V gene sequence: CDR1 MNHNS, CDR2 SASEGT. The CDR3 extends over 12 amino acids. Written as DNA, the CDR3 is TGTGCCAGCAGCCGACAGGTTGCCGAGCAGTACTTC. It yields the protein CASSRQVAEQYF.

The chain is built from TRBV15 and TRBJ2-3, with a weak D call TRBD1 (6 bases). CDR1 and CDR2 from the germline V gene are LNHNV and YYDKDF (reference sequence). The CDR3 spans 13 residues. Trimming shortened V by 0 bases and J by 6 bases, and 7 bases separated the two germline ends. The CDR3, as DNA: TGTGCCACCAGCAGAGATAGGGGGGATACGCAGTATTTT. It yields the protein CATSRDRGDTQYF.

Only one count was recorded for this clone. The chain carries TRBV6-4 and TRBJ1-3; TRBD1 agrees at 8 bases. This CDR3 region has 17 residues. Trimming took 4 bases from V and 4 from J; bases not matched to a gene: 12. Germline lookup yields CDR1 MRHNA and CDR2 SNTAGT. CDR3: CASSGRTGRNKGNTIYF. CDR3 DNA sequence: TGTGCCAGCAGTGGCCGGACAGGGCGGAATAAGGGAAACACCATATATTTT.

The CDR3 loop reads CASSKTHILAKNIQYF. The CDR3 DNA follows: TGTGCCAGCAGCAAAACCCACATTCTAGCCAAAAACATTCAGTACTTC. The chain combines TRBV2 with TRBJ2-4, with D hard to call. There are 16 residues in the CDR3. Trimming took off 6 bases at V and 0 bases at J, with 15 bases between the two ends. Germline V gene lookup returns CDR1 SNHLY and CDR2 FYNNEI.

This clone appeared once. The rearrangement links TRBV19 to TRBJ2-3; 7 nucleotides match TRBD2. The CDR3 runs 16 residues. Trimming took 5 bases from V and 4 from J; bases not matched to a gene: 12. CDR1 and CDR2 (germline): LNHDA, SQIVND (reference sequence). The CDR3 nucleotides read TGTGCCAGTAGTGTCCGAAGGCGGGGGTTTTCAGATACGCAGTATTTT. As protein: CASSVRRRGFSDTQYF.

The chain carries TRBV5-5 and TRBJ2-5, with D unresolved. Germline V gene lookup returns CDR1 SGHKS and CDR2 YYEKEE (reference sequence). The V end was cut by 4 bases, the J end by 5 bases, with 9 bases between. This CDR3 region has 12 residues. The CDR3 sequence: CASSPNTETQYF. The CDR3 DNA follows: TGTGCCAGCAGCCCAAACACGGAGACCCAGTACTTC.

The V call is TRBV25-1, the J call TRBJ1-2; D possibly corresponds to TRBD1 (5 bases). With 9 bases removed from V and 7 bases from J, the gap between germline ends came to 12 bases. This CDR3 contains 11 residues. Looked up from germline, CDR1 is MGHDK and CDR2 is SYGVNS. For the CDR3, the DNA is TGTGCCAGTGCAGGGTTGAGTGGCTACACCTTC. As protein: CASAGLSGYTF.

V usage is TRBV30 and J usage is TRBJ1-5; D is ambiguous. Germline CDR1 is GTSNPN and CDR2 is SVGIG (reference sequence). V lost 2 bases and J lost 6, with 14 bases in between. This CDR3 contains 14 residues. The CDR3: CAWSPTVGSQPQHF. The CDR3 coding sequence is TGTGCCTGGAGTCCCACCGTCGGGAGTCAGCCCCAGCATTTT.

V is TRBV10-3 and J is TRBJ1-2, with TRBD1 identical over 8 bases. V gave up 7 bases and J gave up 4 bases; unmatched junction bases: 8. Germline-derived CDR1 and CDR2 are ENHRY and SYGVKD. The CDR3 loop spans 14 amino acids. The CDR3 protein is CAINPDRALYGYTF. Here the CDR3 DNA reads TGTGCCATCAACCCGGACAGGGCACTCTATGGCTACACCTTC.

This chain connects TRBV5-1 to TRBJ1-2; D is possibly TRBD1 (6 bases). Germline V gene lookup returns CDR1 SGHRS and CDR2 YFSETQ. The CDR3 is 13 amino acids. V was clipped by 4 bases and J by 3 bases, with 10 bases between them. CDR3 sequence: CASSQGGDYGYTF. The DNA for the CDR3 is TGCGCCAGCAGCCAAGGGGGGGACTATGGCTACACCTTC.

This chain connects TRBV11-2 to TRBJ1-3; D may be TRBD1 (5 bases). Trimming pared 2 bases from V and 0 bases from J, leaving 8 bases between. The length of the CDR3 is 15 residues. CDR1 is SGHAT and CDR2 is FQNNGV in the germline V gene. The CDR3 is CASSLQGFSGNTIYF. CDR3 DNA: TGTGCCAGCAGCTTACAGGGCTTCTCTGGAAACACCATATATTTT.

The chain is built from TRBV7-2 and TRBJ2-3; the D gene is possibly TRBD2 (5 bases). CDR1 is SGHTA, CDR2 FQGNSA, per germline. The CDR3 totals 13 residues. V lost 2 bases, J lost 6 bases, and 9 bases lay in between. CDR3 amino acids: CASSLPSSDTQYF. The CDR3 region has the DNA TGTGCCAGCAGCTTACCGTCTAGCGATACGCAGTATTTT.